This T cell receptor (beta chain) stems from a study of OX40 agonist ivuxolimab in advanced cancers. For the study at large: Patients were dosed intravenously with ivuxolimab at 0.01 to 10 mg/kg every 2 weeks. Partial responses were recorded for three patients, including one with hepatocellular carcinoma and two with cutaneous melanoma.

The data were produced by immunoSEQ multiplex PCR, yet TCRdb's version contains in-frame clones alone and is incomplete. Here the sample spans more than 80,000 clones, 90% to 95% being singletons. The CDR3 consists of 12 residues. The germline V gene encodes CDR1 SGHDT and CDR2 YYEEEE. Between the trimmed V and J ends, which lost 4 bases and 3 bases, there was a span of 8 bases. This sequence was found in an adult with an advanced solid tumor such as melanoma, head and neck, liver or kidney cancer. The chain combines TRBV5-6 with TRBJ2-7; D is possibly TRBD1 (5 bases). This specimen was CD4+ or CD8+ T cells sorted from blood, taken in a trial of the OX40 agonist ivuxolimab. CDR3 sequence (DNA): TGTGCCAGCAGCATAGGGGACTACGAGCAGTACTTC. The encoded protein is CASSIGDYEQYF.